One T cell receptor (beta chain) is described in this entry. Trimming removed 0 bases from V and 11 bases from J, with 21 bases in between. Germline CDR1 is SGHNT and CDR2 is YYREEE (reference sequence). The CDR3 covers 17 residues. Use of 60 Vbeta and 13 Jbeta primers characterized the PCR. Data came from immunoSEQ multiplex PCR; TCRdb stores just in-frame clones and leaves some out. The sample yields more than 90,000 clones, 60% to 80% seen once. The source of the sample is a study of cytomegalovirus exposure and HLA in healthy donors. The chain combines TRBV5-4 with TRBJ1-6; D may be TRBD1 (5 bases). This receptor was identified in a man aged 45 to 65 in good health and CMV-seropositive. The sample was PBMCs. This CDR3 reads CASSLAVREVLRTPLHF. Here the CDR3 DNA reads TGTGCCAGCAGCTTGGCCGTCAGGGAAGTTCTAAGGACACCCCTCCACTTT. Using reference TRBV5-4 and TRBJ1-6 for the parts outside the CDR3, the full variable domain is ETGVTQSPTHLIKTRGQQVTLRCSSQSGHNTVSWYQQALGQGPQFIFQYYREEENGRGNFPPRFSGLQFPNYSSELNVNALELDDSALYLCASSLAVREVLRTPLHFGNGTRLTVT.